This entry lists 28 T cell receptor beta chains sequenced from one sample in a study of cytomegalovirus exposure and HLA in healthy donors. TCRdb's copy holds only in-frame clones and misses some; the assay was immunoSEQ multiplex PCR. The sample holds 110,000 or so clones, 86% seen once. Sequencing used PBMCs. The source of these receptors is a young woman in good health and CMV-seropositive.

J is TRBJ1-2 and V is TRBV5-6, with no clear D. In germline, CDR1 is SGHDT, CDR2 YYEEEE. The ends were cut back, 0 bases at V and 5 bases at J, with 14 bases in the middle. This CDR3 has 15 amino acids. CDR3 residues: CASSLVGRPDYGYTF. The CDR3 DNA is TGTGCCAGCAGCTTGGTTGGCAGGCCTGATTATGGCTACACCTTC. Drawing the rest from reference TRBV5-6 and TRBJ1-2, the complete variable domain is DAGVTQSPTHLIKTRGQQVTLRCSPKSGHDTVSWYQQALGQGPQFIFQYYEEEERQRGNFPDRFSGHQFPNYSSELNVNALLLGDSALYLCASSLVGRPDYGYTFGSGTRLTVV.

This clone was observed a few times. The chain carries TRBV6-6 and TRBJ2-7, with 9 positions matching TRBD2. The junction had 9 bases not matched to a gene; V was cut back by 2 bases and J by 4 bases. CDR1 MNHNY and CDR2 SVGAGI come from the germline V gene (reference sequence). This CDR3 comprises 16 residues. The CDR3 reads CASSYGASGEGYEQYF. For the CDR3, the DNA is TGTGCCAGCAGTTACGGGGCTAGCGGGGAAGGTTACGAGCAGTACTTC.

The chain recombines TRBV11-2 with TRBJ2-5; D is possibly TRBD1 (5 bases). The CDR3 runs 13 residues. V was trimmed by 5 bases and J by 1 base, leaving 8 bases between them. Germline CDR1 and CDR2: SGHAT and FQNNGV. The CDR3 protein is CASSRQTQETQYF. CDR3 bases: TGTGCCAGCAGCCGACAGACCCAAGAGACCCAGTACTTC.

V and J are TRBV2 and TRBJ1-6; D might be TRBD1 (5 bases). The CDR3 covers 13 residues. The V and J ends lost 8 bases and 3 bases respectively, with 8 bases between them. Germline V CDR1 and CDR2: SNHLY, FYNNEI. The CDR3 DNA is TGTGCCAGCGGACACGACTATAATTCACCCCTCCACTTT. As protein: CASGHDYNSPLHF.

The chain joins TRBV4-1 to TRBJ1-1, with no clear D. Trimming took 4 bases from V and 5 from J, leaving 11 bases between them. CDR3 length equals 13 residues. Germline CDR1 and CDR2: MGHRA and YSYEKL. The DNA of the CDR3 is TGCGCCAGCAGCCTCGTTATTGAGACTGAAGCTTTCTTT. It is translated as CASSLVIETEAFF.

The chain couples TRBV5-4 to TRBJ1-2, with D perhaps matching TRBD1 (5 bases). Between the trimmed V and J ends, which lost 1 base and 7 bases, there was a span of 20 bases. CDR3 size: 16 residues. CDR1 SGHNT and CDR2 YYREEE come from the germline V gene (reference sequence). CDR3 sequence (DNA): TGTGCCAGCAGCTTGCGGACGGGGACTATCGGGAGTGGCTACACCTTC. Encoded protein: CASSLRTGTIGSGYTF.

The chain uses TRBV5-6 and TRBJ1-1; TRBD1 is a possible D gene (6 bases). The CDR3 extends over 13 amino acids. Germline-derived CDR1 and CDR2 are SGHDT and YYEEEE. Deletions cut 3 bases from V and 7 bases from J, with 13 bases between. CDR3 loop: CASSSRGGLEAFF. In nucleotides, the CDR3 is TGTGCCAGCAGCTCCCGCGGGGGGCTTGAAGCTTTCTTT.

Written as DNA, the CDR3 is TGCGCCAGCAGCTTGGGTTACGGGGGGCTCCTGAACACTGAAGCTTTCTTT. Its translation: CASSLGYGGLLNTEAFF. The chain links TRBV5-1 to TRBJ1-1, with TRBD1 as a possible D gene (6 bases). The CDR3 spans 17 residues. V shed 0 bases and J shed 0 bases, with 15 bases lying between them. Germline V lookup: CDR1 SGHRS, CDR2 YFSETQ.

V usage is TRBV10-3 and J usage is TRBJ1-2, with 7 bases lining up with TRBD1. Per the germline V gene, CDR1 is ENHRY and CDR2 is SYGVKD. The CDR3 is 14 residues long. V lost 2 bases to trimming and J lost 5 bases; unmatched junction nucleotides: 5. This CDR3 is CAISEPGQVYGYTF. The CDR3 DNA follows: TGTGCCATCAGTGAGCCCGGACAGGTTTATGGCTACACCTTC.

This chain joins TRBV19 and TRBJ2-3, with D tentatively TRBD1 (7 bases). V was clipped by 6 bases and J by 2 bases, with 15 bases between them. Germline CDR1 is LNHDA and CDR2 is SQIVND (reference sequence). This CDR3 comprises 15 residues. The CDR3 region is CASREGQWNTDTQYF. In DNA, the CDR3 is TGTGCCAGTAGGGAGGGACAGTGGAACACAGATACGCAGTATTTT.

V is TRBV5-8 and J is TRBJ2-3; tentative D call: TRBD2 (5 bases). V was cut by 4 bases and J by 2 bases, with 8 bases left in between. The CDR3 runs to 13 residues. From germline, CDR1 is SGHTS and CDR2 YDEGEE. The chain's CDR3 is CASSREFTDTQYF. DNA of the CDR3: TGTGCCAGCAGCCGGGAATTCACAGATACGCAGTATTTT.

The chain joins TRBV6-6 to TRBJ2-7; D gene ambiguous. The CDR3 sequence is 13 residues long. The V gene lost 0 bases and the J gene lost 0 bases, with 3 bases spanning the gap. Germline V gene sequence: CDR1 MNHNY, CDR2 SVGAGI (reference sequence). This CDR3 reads CASSYSSSYEQYF. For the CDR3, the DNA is TGTGCCAGCAGTTACTCCAGCTCCTACGAGCAGTACTTC.

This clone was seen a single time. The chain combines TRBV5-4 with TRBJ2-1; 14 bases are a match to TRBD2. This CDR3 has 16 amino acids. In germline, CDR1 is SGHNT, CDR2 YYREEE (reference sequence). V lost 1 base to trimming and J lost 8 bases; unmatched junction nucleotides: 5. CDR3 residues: CASSLKLTSGRDEQFF. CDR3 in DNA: TGTGCCAGCAGCTTGAAGTTGACTAGCGGGAGGGATGAGCAGTTCTTC.

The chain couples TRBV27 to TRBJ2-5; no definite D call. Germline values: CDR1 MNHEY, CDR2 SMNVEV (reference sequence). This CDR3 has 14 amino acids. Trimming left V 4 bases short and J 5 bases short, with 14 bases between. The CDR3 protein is CASSSSGLPETQYF. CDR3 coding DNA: TGTGCCAGCAGTTCTAGTGGCTTACCGGAGACCCAGTACTTC.

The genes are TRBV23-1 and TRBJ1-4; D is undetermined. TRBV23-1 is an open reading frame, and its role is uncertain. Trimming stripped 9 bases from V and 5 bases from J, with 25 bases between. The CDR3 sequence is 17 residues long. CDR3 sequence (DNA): TGCGCCAGAAAATCAAAGGCCCCCGGGAGACCAAATGAAAAACTGTTTTTT. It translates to CARKSKAPGRPNEKLFF.

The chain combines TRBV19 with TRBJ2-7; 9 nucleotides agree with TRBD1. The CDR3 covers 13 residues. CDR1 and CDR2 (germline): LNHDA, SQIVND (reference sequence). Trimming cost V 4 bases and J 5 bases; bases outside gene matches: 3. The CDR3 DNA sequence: TGTGCCAGTAGTAAGGGACAGGGCAACGAGCAGTACTTC. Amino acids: CASSKGQGNEQYF.

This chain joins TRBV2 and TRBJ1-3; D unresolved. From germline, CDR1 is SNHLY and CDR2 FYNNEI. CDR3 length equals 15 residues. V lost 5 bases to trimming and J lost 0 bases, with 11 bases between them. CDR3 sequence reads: CASSPFLSSGNTIYF. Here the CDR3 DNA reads TGTGCCAGCAGTCCCTTTCTAAGCTCTGGAAACACCATATATTTT.

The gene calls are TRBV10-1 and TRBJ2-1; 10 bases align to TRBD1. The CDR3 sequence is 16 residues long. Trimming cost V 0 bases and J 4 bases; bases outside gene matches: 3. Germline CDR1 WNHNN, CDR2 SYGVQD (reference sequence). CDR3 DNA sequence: TGCGCCAGCAGTGAGTCGATGGGACAGGGGTACAATGAGCAGTTCTTC. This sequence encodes CASSESMGQGYNEQFF.

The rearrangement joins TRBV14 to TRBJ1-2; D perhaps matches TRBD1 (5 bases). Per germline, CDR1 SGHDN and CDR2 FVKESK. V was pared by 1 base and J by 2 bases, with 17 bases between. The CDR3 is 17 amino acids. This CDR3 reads CASSQVDSPGGNYGYTF. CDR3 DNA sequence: TGTGCCAGCAGCCAAGTCGACAGCCCTGGTGGCAACTATGGCTACACCTTC.

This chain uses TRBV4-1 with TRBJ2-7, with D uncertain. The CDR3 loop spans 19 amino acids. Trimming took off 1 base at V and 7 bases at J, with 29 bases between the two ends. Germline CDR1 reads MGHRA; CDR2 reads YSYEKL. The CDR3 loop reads CASSQGPIKRSNNSREQYF. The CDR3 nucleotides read TGCGCCAGCAGCCAAGGTCCAATAAAACGATCAAATAACTCCCGGGAGCAGTACTTC.

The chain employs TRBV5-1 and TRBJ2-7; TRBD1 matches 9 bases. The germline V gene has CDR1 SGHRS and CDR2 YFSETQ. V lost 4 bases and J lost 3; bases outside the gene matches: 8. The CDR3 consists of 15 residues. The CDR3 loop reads CASSNAGTGLYEQYF. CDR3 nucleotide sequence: TGCGCCAGCAGCAATGCCGGGACAGGGCTCTACGAGCAGTACTTC.

CDR3 sequence reads: CASSLFGQGNTEAFF. The CDR3, as DNA: TGCGCCAGCAGCCTCTTTGGACAGGGGAACACTGAAGCTTTCTTT. The chain couples TRBV4-1 to TRBJ1-1, with 8 bases identical to TRBD1. The CDR3 is 15 residues long. CDR1 and CDR2 from the germline V gene are MGHRA and YSYEKL. The V and J ends lost 4 bases and 1 base, in that order; junction bases with no gene match: 5.

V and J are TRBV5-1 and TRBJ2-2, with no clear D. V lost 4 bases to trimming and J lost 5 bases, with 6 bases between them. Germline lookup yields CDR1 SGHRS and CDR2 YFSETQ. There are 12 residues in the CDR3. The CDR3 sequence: CASSRRTGELFF. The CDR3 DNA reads TGCGCCAGCAGCCGCCGGACCGGGGAGCTGTTTTTT.

CDR3 in DNA: TGTGCCAGCAGAGCGGACAGGAACTACGAGCAGTACTTC. Its translation: CASRADRNYEQYF. The chain links TRBV6-6 to TRBJ2-7; TRBD1 agrees at 7 bases. The CDR3 consists of 13 residues. The germline CDR1 and CDR2 sequences are MNHNY and SVGAGI (reference sequence). Trimming cost V 6 bases and J 3 bases; bases outside gene matches: 5.

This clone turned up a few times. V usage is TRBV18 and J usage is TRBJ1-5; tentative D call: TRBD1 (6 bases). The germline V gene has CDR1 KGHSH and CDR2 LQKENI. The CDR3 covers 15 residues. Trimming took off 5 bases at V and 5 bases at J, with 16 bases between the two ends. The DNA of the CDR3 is TGTGCCAGCTCAGCAAAAGCAGGGGACGATCAGCCCCAGCATTTT. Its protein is CASSAKAGDDQPQHF.

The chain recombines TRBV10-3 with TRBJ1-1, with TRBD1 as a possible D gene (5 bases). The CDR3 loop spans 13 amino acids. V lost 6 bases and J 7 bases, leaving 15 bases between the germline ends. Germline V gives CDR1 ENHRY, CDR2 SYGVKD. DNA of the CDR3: TGTGCCATCAGCCAAACTTCGGGGGGTGAAGCTTTCTTT. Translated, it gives CAISQTSGGEAFF.

The CDR3 is CASSRRAGGGYGYTF. The CDR3 DNA is TGTGCCAGCAGTCGCCGCGCAGGGGGCGGCTATGGCTACACCTTC. The chain recombines TRBV6-5 with TRBJ1-2; TRBD1 aligns across 8 bases. With V trimmed by 5 bases and J by 4 bases, 9 bases remained unmatched. Germline assignment: CDR1 MNHEY and CDR2 SVGAGI. The CDR3 has 15 amino acids.

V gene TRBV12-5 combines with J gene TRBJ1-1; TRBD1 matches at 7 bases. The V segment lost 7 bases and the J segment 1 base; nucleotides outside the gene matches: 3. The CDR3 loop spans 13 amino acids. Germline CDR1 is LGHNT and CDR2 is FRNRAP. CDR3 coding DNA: TGTGCTAGTGCCCGGGACAGGAACACTGAAGCTTTCTTT. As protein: CASARDRNTEAFF.